Each of the 9 T cell receptor beta chains below was sequenced from the same sample in a study of metastatic and nonmetastatic thyroid tumors. TCRdb re-clonotyped the PCR reads through MiXCR. The sample holds tens of thousands of clones, over 10% seen once. No patient received treatment before thyroid surgery. Source material: blood. Every receptor here comes from a female donor with papillary thyroid cancer or a benign thyroid nodule (not recorded which). Some clones in this sample may be carry-over from other donors' samples.

Many counts were recorded for this clone. An end of the junction differs from the germline gene, which may be a read error. The chain joins TRBV5-1 to TRBJ2-5; tentative D call: TRBD2 (7 bases). The CDR3 spans 15 residues. Germline CDR1 is SGHRS and CDR2 is YFSETQ. CDR3 in amino acids: CTSRGTSAFQETQYF. The CDR3 region has the DNA TGCACCAGCAGGGGAACTAGCGCGTTCCAAGAGACCCAGTACTTC.

This clone is categorized as medium-sized. The V call is TRBV27, the J call TRBJ1-1; D is perhaps TRBD1 (5 bases). V gave up 6 bases and J gave up 4 bases, with 9 bases separating them. Per the germline V gene, CDR1 is MNHEY and CDR2 is SMNVEV (reference sequence). This CDR3 has 12 residues. Written as DNA, the CDR3 is TGTGCCAGCAGCGGGACGGGCACTGAAGCTTTCTTT. This encodes CASSGTGTEAFF.

This clone was seen ten or more times. The rearrangement joins TRBV2 to TRBJ1-1; D is uncertain. CDR1 is SNHLY, CDR2 FYNNEI, per germline. Trimming took 7 bases from V and 5 from J, leaving 11 bases between them. The length of the CDR3 is 12 residues. For the CDR3, the DNA is TGTGCCAGCACCAGTGAGATGACTGAAGCTTTCTTT. It is translated as CASTSEMTEAFF.

This clone has a count of ten or more. This chain joins TRBV6-1 and TRBJ1-1; D uncertain. Per germline, CDR1 MNHNS and CDR2 SASEGT. The CDR3 has 14 residues. V was cut by 7 bases and J by 4 bases, with 16 bases left in between. CDR3 in DNA: TGTGCCAGCACCAATTCCCGGGTCCCCACTGAAGCTTTCTTT. It codes for CASTNSRVPTEAFF.

At least ten counts were recorded for this clone. This chain links TRBV9 with TRBJ2-1, with D unresolved. Germline CDR1 reads SGDLS; CDR2 reads YYNGEE. This CDR3 has 12 amino acids. V lost 4 bases and J 6 bases, leaving 8 bases between the germline ends. The DNA of the CDR3 is TGTGCCAGCAGCCTTACCCGCAATGAGCAGTTCTTC. This encodes CASSLTRNEQFF. Full variable domain (remainder filled in from reference TRBV9 and TRBJ2-1): DSGVTQTPKHLITATGQRVTLRCSPRSGDLSVYWYQQSLDQGLQFLIQYYNGEERAKGNILERFSAQQFPDLHSELNLSSLELGDSALYFCASSLTRNEQFFGPGTRLTVL.

The rearrangement uses TRBV19 and TRBJ1-5; D unresolved. With 4 bases removed from V and 5 bases from J, the gap between germline ends came to 9 bases. This CDR3 has 13 residues. CDR1 and CDR2 (germline): LNHDA, SQIVND (reference sequence). The chain's CDR3 is CASSTVPYQPQHF. For the CDR3, the DNA is TGTGCCAGTAGTACTGTTCCATATCAGCCCCAGCATTTT.

About this clone: Mismatch with germline at one junction end may stem from a read error. V is TRBV4-3 and J is TRBJ2-7; D remains ambiguous. Per germline, CDR1 LGHNA and CDR2 YSLEER. The CDR3 loop spans 14 amino acids. The CDR3 region is CASSQDRAQLPFLF. CDR3 coding DNA: TGCGCCAGCAGCCAAGATCGCGCACAACTACCCTTCTTATTC.

There are many counts of this clone. This sequence joins TRBV9 and TRBJ1-3, with D tentatively TRBD1 (5 bases). The CDR3 runs to 17 residues. Trimming took 4 bases from V and 1 from J, leaving 18 bases between them. In germline, CDR1 is SGDLS, CDR2 YYNGEE. CDR3 loop: CASSPAVGTSSGNTIYF. CDR3 sequence (DNA): TGTGCCAGCAGCCCAGCGGTCGGGACTTCGTCTGGAAACACCATATATTTT.

This clone was observed at least ten times. The chain uses TRBV28 and TRBJ1-3, with 7 bases identical to TRBD1. Unmatched junction bases numbered 4, after V lost 2 bases and J lost 3 bases. Per germline, CDR1 MDHEN and CDR2 SYDVKM. This CDR3 is 15 amino acids long. CDR3 nucleotides: TGTGCCAGCAGTTTAGTGGGACAGCTTGGAAACACCATATATTTT. Translation: CASSLVGQLGNTIYF.